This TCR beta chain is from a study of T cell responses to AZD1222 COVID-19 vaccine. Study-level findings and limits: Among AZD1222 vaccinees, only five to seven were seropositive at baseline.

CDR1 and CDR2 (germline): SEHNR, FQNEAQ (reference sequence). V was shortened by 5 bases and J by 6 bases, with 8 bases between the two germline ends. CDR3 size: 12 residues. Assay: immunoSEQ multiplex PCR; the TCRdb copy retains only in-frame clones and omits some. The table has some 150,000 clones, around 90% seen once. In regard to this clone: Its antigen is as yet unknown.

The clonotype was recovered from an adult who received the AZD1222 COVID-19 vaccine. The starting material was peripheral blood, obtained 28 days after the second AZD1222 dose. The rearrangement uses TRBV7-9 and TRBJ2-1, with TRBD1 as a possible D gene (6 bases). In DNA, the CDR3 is TGTGCCAGCAGCAACAGGGTCAATGAGCAGTTCTTC. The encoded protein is CASSNRVNEQFF.